The 12 T cell receptor beta chains listed next were all sequenced from one sample in a study of neurological immune-mediated disorders. TCRdb re-called the 5' RACE reads through MiXCR, storing one row per CDR3 protein. The profile covers some 120,000 distinct CDR3 sequences, with about 3.4% appearing a single time and around 1.2% taken by the ten largest. Sequencing input: PBMCs. These receptors originate from a woman younger than 45 with multiple sclerosis.

This clonotype has ten or more counts. The J gene is TRBJ2-2, the V gene TRBV5-6; D is undetermined. V lost 6 bases and J 6 bases, leaving 9 bases between the germline ends. CDR1 SGHDT and CDR2 YYEEEE come from the germline V gene. This CDR3 has 12 residues. CDR3 protein: CASTTTSGELFF. CDR3 DNA: TGTGCCAGCACCACCACCTCCGGGGAGCTGTTTTTT.

This clonotype was observed at least ten times. The chain carries TRBV29-1 and TRBJ2-7, with 9 bases identical to TRBD1. V was pared by 4 bases and J by 4 bases, with 8 bases of the junction left unmatched. There are 14 residues in the CDR3. Germline V gives CDR1 SQVTM, CDR2 ANQGSEA. The CDR3 sequence is CSVAGTGKNYEQYF. CDR3 in DNA: TGCAGCGTTGCCGGGACAGGGAAGAATTACGAGCAGTACTTC.

In this sample, this clonotype turned up many times. The genes are TRBV15 and TRBJ2-6; TRBD1 might be the D (6 bases). V gave up 1 base and J gave up 4 bases, with 11 bases separating them. Germline V gene data show CDR1 as LNHNV and CDR2 as YYDKDF (reference sequence). The CDR3 loop spans 16 amino acids. The CDR3 DNA sequence: TGTGCCACCAGCAGAGCCCCAGGGACAGGGGCCAACGTCCTGACTTTC. Encoded protein: CATSRAPGTGANVLTF.

This clonotype was counted ten times or more. This chain connects TRBV6-5 to TRBJ2-5; TRBD1 might be the D (5 bases). V was cut by 7 bases and J by 5 bases, with 14 bases left in between. The CDR3 spans 13 residues. Per germline, CDR1 MNHEY and CDR2 SVGAGI. CDR3 region: CASNVRAGETQYF. CDR3 DNA sequence: TGTGCCAGCAATGTCAGGGCCGGGGAGACCCAGTACTTC.

On this clonotype itself: This may be a read error: a much more frequent sequence differs by one nucleotide. CDR3 coding DNA: TGTGCCAGCAGCCACATCTGGGCCAACGTCCTGACTTTC. Encoded protein: CASSHIWANVLTF. The J gene is TRBJ2-6, the V gene TRBV7-6; D is uncertain. Germline lookup yields CDR1 SGHVS and CDR2 FNYEAQ. There are 13 residues in the CDR3. V lost 5 bases and J lost 5, with 7 bases in between. Based on the CDR3 plus reference TRBV7-6 and TRBJ2-6, the full variable domain is GAGVSQSPRYKVTKRGQDVALRCDPISGHVSLYWYRQALGQGPEFLTYFNYEAQQDKSGLPNDRFSAERPEGSISTLTIQRTEQRDSAMYRCASSHIWANVLTFGAGSRLTVL.

Ten or more counts support this clonotype. The rearrangement links TRBV5-1 to TRBJ1-2; D not certain. The CDR3 has 14 amino acids. V was shortened by 3 bases and J by 2 bases, with 11 bases between the two germline ends. The germline gives CDR1 SGHRS, CDR2 YFSETQ. The CDR3 protein is CASSYTDPNYGYTF. CDR3 coding DNA: TGCGCCAGCAGCTATACCGACCCAAACTATGGCTACACCTTC.

There are many counts of this clonotype. This CDR3 reads CATSRHLSTGEEQFF. For the CDR3, the DNA is TGTGCCACCAGCAGACACCTTTCTACAGGGGAAGAGCAGTTCTTC. The chain recombines TRBV15 with TRBJ2-1, with 7 bases aligning to TRBD1. The CDR3 sequence is 15 residues long. V lost 2 bases to trimming and J lost 10 bases; unmatched junction nucleotides: 11. Germline V gene lookup returns CDR1 LNHNV and CDR2 YYDKDF (reference sequence).

Ten or more counts support this clonotype. This chain links TRBV9 with TRBJ2-3; possibly TRBD2 for D (6 bases). Trimming pared 3 bases from V and 8 bases from J, leaving 10 bases between. Germline V lookup: CDR1 SGDLS, CDR2 YYNGEE. The CDR3 runs 12 residues. The CDR3 region has the DNA TGTGCCAGCAGCGCTACTAGCTTTACGCAGTATTTT. It codes for CASSATSFTQYF.

This clonotype was seen at least ten times. The genes are TRBV6-6 and TRBJ2-1; 15 bases line up with TRBD2. J was trimmed by 8 bases and V by 2 bases; bases with no gene match: 7. This CDR3 region has 17 residues. The germline gives CDR1 MNHNY, CDR2 SVGAGI (reference sequence). CDR3 residues: CASSYPVGLAGGHEQFF. DNA for the CDR3: TGTGCCAGCAGTTACCCCGTAGGACTAGCGGGAGGGCATGAGCAGTTCTTC.

This clonotype was detected many times. V gene TRBV7-9 combines with J gene TRBJ2-5; D not certain. The CDR3 loop spans 15 amino acids. CDR1 and CDR2 from the germline V gene are SEHNR and FQNEAQ (reference sequence). The V end lost 2 bases, the J end lost 2 bases, and 12 bases lay between the germline ends. Written as DNA, the CDR3 is TGTGCCAGCAGCTTACCCACCGGCCTTCAAGAGACCCAGTACTTC. Its translation is CASSLPTGLQETQYF.

This clonotype came up many times. The chain combines TRBV21-1 with TRBJ2-7; the table names TRBD1, a call not compared with the DNA. TRBV21-1 is noted as a pseudogene. The CDR3 has 14 residues. The CDR3 bases are TGTGCCAGCACCCAGGACAGGGAGTCCCACGAGCAGTACTTC. Translated, it gives CASTQDRESHEQYF.

The sample holds many counts of this clonotype. The V and J genes are TRBV29-1 and TRBJ2-3, with D unclear. V was cut by 2 bases and J by 2 bases, with 8 bases left in between. The CDR3 loop spans 13 amino acids. CDR1 and CDR2 from the germline V gene are SQVTM and ANQGSEA. The CDR3 region has the DNA TGCAGCGTTGAATCCGGAGTCACAGATACGCAGTATTTT. This sequence encodes CSVESGVTDTQYF.